These 26 T cell receptor beta chains came from one sample sequenced in a study of OX40 agonist ivuxolimab in advanced cancers. Data came from immunoSEQ multiplex PCR; TCRdb stores just in-frame clones and leaves some out. There are approximately 100,000 clones in the sample; 70% to 90% occur only once, and over 0.4% lies in the top ten. The material sequenced was CD4+ or CD8+ T cells sorted from blood, taken in a trial of the OX40 agonist ivuxolimab. All receptors come from an adult with an advanced solid tumor such as melanoma, head and neck, liver or kidney cancer.

This chain uses TRBV5-1 with TRBJ1-1; the D is unclear. V lost 4 bases and J 4 bases, leaving 17 bases between the germline ends. Germline-derived CDR1 and CDR2 are SGHRS and YFSETQ. The CDR3 is made up of 15 amino acids. The DNA for the CDR3 is TGCGCCAGCAGCCCACCGGGTCCCGGGAGCACTGAAGCTTTCTTT. This sequence encodes CASSPPGPGSTEAFF.

The rearrangement links TRBV7-3 to TRBJ2-1, with TRBD1 matching over 10 bases. The CDR3 sequence is 17 residues long. V shed 0 bases, J shed 7 bases, and the junction held 9 bases outside the gene matches. Germline assignment: CDR1 SGHTA and CDR2 FQGTGA. The CDR3 reads CASSLTAWDRGGNEQFF. DNA for the CDR3: TGTGCCAGCAGCTTAACTGCCTGGGACAGGGGAGGGAATGAGCAGTTCTTC.

This clone has a single count. This chain links TRBV6-1 with TRBJ2-1; 7 bases agree with TRBD2. Looked up from germline, CDR1 is MNHNS and CDR2 is SASEGT. The CDR3 has 15 amino acids. The V and J ends lost 8 bases and 4 bases, in that order; junction bases with no gene match: 11. CDR3 loop: CASLRWGGVYNEQFF. The CDR3, as DNA: TGTGCCAGCCTACGGTGGGGGGGAGTTTACAATGAGCAGTTCTTC.

The rearrangement joins TRBV6-1 to TRBJ1-1; D is possibly TRBD1 (6 bases). The CDR3 is 13 amino acids. The germline V gene encodes CDR1 MNHNS and CDR2 SASEGT. Trimming pared 6 bases from V and 2 bases from J, leaving 10 bases between. The CDR3 bases are TGTGCCAGCAGGAGGGGGGCTAACACTGAAGCTTTCTTT. It is translated as CASRRGANTEAFF.

The rearrangement joins TRBV19 to TRBJ2-3; D gene ambiguous. CDR1 is LNHDA, CDR2 SQIVND, per germline (reference sequence). V lost 7 bases and J 4 bases, leaving 6 bases between the germline ends. The CDR3 length is 11 residues. The CDR3, as DNA: TGTGCCAGTATAGAGGCAGATACGCAGTATTTT. Translated: CASIEADTQYF.

The chain uses TRBV27 and TRBJ2-4; 7 bases align to TRBD1. This CDR3 region has 18 residues. Germline V lookup: CDR1 MNHEY, CDR2 SMNVEV (reference sequence). V gave up 5 bases and J gave up 1 base; unmatched junction bases: 14. This CDR3 reads CASSPDRDPRSAKNIQYF. For the CDR3, the DNA is TGTGCCAGCAGTCCTGACAGGGACCCACGTTCCGCCAAAAACATTCAGTACTTC.

The chain employs TRBV28 and TRBJ1-5; maybe TRBD1 (5 bases). V lost 10 bases to trimming and J lost 3 bases, with 10 bases between them. The CDR3 runs 12 residues. The germline gives CDR1 MDHEN, CDR2 SYDVKM. This CDR3 reads CATRDPNQPQHF. The CDR3 DNA reads TGTGCCACCCGGGACCCCAATCAGCCCCAGCATTTT.

This chain links TRBV7-3 with TRBJ2-2; a possible D gene is TRBD2 (5 bases). The CDR3 is made up of 14 amino acids. Trimming shortened V by 2 bases and J by 4 bases, and 8 bases separated the two germline ends. The V gene's germline CDR1 is SGHTA and CDR2 FQGTGA. CDR3 sequence: CASSLGGGTGELFF. CDR3 nucleotide sequence: TGTGCCAGCAGCTTAGGAGGAGGCACCGGGGAGCTGTTTTTT. Together with reference TRBV7-3 and TRBJ2-2, the CDR3 gives the full variable domain: GAGVSQTPSNKVTEKGKYVELRCDPISGHTALYWYRQSLGQGPEFLIYFQGTGAADDSGLPNDRFFAVRPEGSVSTLKIQRTERGDSAVYLCASSLGGGTGELFFGEGSRLTVL.

The V call is TRBV27, the J call TRBJ2-4; D not resolved. V was shortened by 6 bases and J by 2 bases, with 11 bases between the two germline ends. This CDR3 spans 14 amino acids. Germline CDR1 MNHEY, CDR2 SMNVEV (reference sequence). DNA of the CDR3: TGTGCCAGCAGAAACAGTGGTTCCAAAAACATTCAGTACTTC. Translated: CASRNSGSKNIQYF.

J is TRBJ2-3 and V is TRBV5-1; a weak D match, TRBD1 (7 bases). Per the germline V gene, CDR1 is SGHRS and CDR2 is YFSETQ. CDR3 size: 14 residues. V was trimmed by 0 bases and J by 5 bases, leaving 10 bases between them. The CDR3 DNA reads TGCGCCAGCAGCTTGGGACAGGGAGGAGATACGCAGTATTTT. The encoded protein is CASSLGQGGDTQYF.

The chain's CDR3 is CASSLRYQNIQYF. In DNA, the CDR3 is TGTGCCAGCAGTTTACGATATCAAAACATTCAGTACTTC. This chain uses TRBV27 with TRBJ2-4, with D unclear. The germline V gene encodes CDR1 MNHEY and CDR2 SMNVEV (reference sequence). Trimming stripped 2 bases from V and 5 bases from J, with 7 bases between. The CDR3 has 13 amino acids.

The chain couples TRBV19 to TRBJ2-3, with TRBD1 matching 12 bases. This CDR3 contains 15 residues. V lost 7 bases, J lost 6 bases, and 8 bases stayed unmatched. The V gene's germline CDR1 is LNHDA and CDR2 SQIVND (reference sequence). The CDR3 loop is CASNSWDRGLDTQYF. The CDR3 DNA follows: TGTGCCAGTAATTCTTGGGACAGGGGGCTGGATACGCAGTATTTT.

This clone was counted a few times. The chain recombines TRBV2 with TRBJ2-3, with D possibly matching TRBD2 (6 bases). Deletions cut 9 bases from V and 4 bases from J, with 20 bases between. This CDR3 region has 15 residues. Germline assignment: CDR1 SNHLY and CDR2 FYNNEI. In nucleotides, the CDR3 is TGTGCCAGTAGGGGAGGAGGGGTCGGTGCAGATACGCAGTATTTT. This encodes CASRGGGVGADTQYF.

CDR3 in DNA: TGTGCCAGCAGCTTCACAGGGGACGATGGCTACACCTTC. Its translation is CASSFTGDDGYTF. The rearrangement links TRBV7-9 to TRBJ1-2; 7 bases match TRBD1. CDR3 length: 13 residues. Losses at the gene ends were 3 bases for V and 6 bases for J; bases not matched to a gene: 4. Germline CDR1 is SEHNR and CDR2 is FQNEAQ (reference sequence).

This chain connects TRBV6-4 to TRBJ1-1; 8 bases map to TRBD1. The CDR3 covers 14 residues. Germline V lookup: CDR1 MRHNA, CDR2 SNTAGT. V lost 5 bases and J lost 6; bases outside the gene matches: 8. The CDR3 DNA is TGTGCCAGCAGTAAGGACAGGGTGGGGGCTGAAGCTTTCTTT. It translates to CASSKDRVGAEAFF.

The genes are TRBV5-1 and TRBJ2-7; no definite D call. Germline loops: CDR1 SGHRS, CDR2 YFSETQ. V shed 4 bases and J shed 2 bases, with 10 bases lying between them. This CDR3 is built from 13 residues. In DNA form, the CDR3 reads TGCGCCAGCAGCCCGGGCCCAGCCTACGAGCAGTACTTC. Its translation: CASSPGPAYEQYF.

The rearrangement uses TRBV10-2 and TRBJ2-3; 7 bases align to TRBD1. The CDR3 consists of 13 residues. V lost 6 bases, J lost 10 bases, and 10 bases stayed unmatched. Germline CDR1 and CDR2: WSHSY and SAAADI. The CDR3 region has the DNA TGCGCCAGCAGAGGACAGGCGGATAAAGCGCAGTATTTT. It encodes CASRGQADKAQYF.

The chain employs TRBV7-2 and TRBJ2-5; D perhaps matches TRBD2 (5 bases). Germline V gene sequence: CDR1 SGHTA, CDR2 FQGNSA. Deletions cut 4 bases from V and 5 bases from J, with 14 bases between. CDR3 length: 14 residues. The CDR3 sequence is CASSSDSVWETQYF. As DNA, the CDR3 is TGTGCCAGCAGCTCGGACTCGGTTTGGGAGACCCAGTACTTC.

This sequence joins TRBV7-8 and TRBJ2-7; 12 positions match TRBD1. V was pared by 1 base and J by 0 bases, with 4 bases of the junction left unmatched. The CDR3 consists of 17 residues. Germline V gene data show CDR1 as SGHVS and CDR2 as FQNEAQ. CDR3: CASSLVAGQGASYEQYF. CDR3 in DNA: TGTGCCAGCAGCTTAGTGGCGGGACAGGGGGCCTCCTACGAGCAGTACTTC.

V gene TRBV19 combines with J gene TRBJ1-4, with a tentative D call TRBD1 (5 bases). Germline V gene data show CDR1 as LNHDA and CDR2 as SQIVND (reference sequence). V lost 5 bases to trimming and J lost 1 base, with 8 bases between them. The CDR3 contains 14 residues. CDR3 protein: CASSWGITNEKLFF. The CDR3, as DNA: TGTGCCAGTAGTTGGGGGATAACTAATGAAAAACTGTTTTTT. The whole variable domain, filled in from reference TRBV19 and TRBJ1-4, reads DGGITQSPKYLFRKEGQNVTLSCEQNLNHDAMYWYRQDPGQGLRLIYYSQIVNDFQKGDIAEGYSVSREKKESFPLTVTSAQKNPTAFYLCASSWGITNEKLFFGSGTQLSVL.

The chain is built from TRBV4-3 and TRBJ2-7, with 7 bases that match TRBD1. This CDR3 comprises 14 residues. J gave up 7 bases and V 4 bases, and 10 bases lay outside the gene matches. Germline lookup yields CDR1 LGHNA and CDR2 YSLEER. CDR3 in amino acids: CASSLRDSALEQYF. The DNA for the CDR3 is TGCGCCAGCAGCCTTCGGGACAGTGCGCTGGAGCAGTACTTC.

The chain recombines TRBV4-1 with TRBJ1-3; no clear D. Germline V lookup: CDR1 MGHRA, CDR2 YSYEKL. Trimming cost V 1 base and J 0 bases, with 7 bases left between them. The CDR3 consists of 15 residues. The CDR3 nucleotides read TGCGCCAGCAGCCAAGTGGCAGGCTCTGGAAACACCATATATTTT. This encodes CASSQVAGSGNTIYF.

This clone has only one observation. The gene calls are TRBV9 and TRBJ1-2; TRBD1 might be the D (5 bases). Per germline, CDR1 SGDLS and CDR2 YYNGEE. There are 15 residues in the CDR3. V lost 0 bases and J lost 8, with 17 bases in between. This chain's CDR3 is CASSVGLGGVGGYTF. As DNA, the CDR3 is TGTGCCAGCAGCGTAGGGCTTGGAGGGGTAGGGGGCTACACCTTC.

The chain carries TRBV19 and TRBJ1-1; no reliable D call. Germline CDR1 is LNHDA and CDR2 is SQIVND (reference sequence). This CDR3 spans 13 amino acids. Trimming removed 2 bases from V and 4 bases from J, with 8 bases in between. The CDR3 sequence: CASSIKGSTEAFF. In nucleotides, the CDR3 is TGTGCCAGTAGTATAAAGGGTAGCACTGAAGCTTTCTTT.

The chain combines TRBV5-1 with TRBJ1-1; 11 bases are shared with TRBD1. Unmatched junction bases numbered 9, after V lost 4 bases and J lost 10 bases. The CDR3 totals 14 residues. CDR1 and CDR2 from the germline V gene are SGHRS and YFSETQ. The CDR3 DNA sequence: TGCGCCAGCAGCAGGGACAGGGGGTTCCGTGGAGCTTTCTTT. It codes for CASSRDRGFRGAFF.

The CDR3 DNA sequence: TGTGCCAGCTCACCAAGGGGGTCTCGGACAGATACGCAGTATTTT. This gives the protein CASSPRGSRTDTQYF. This sequence joins TRBV18 and TRBJ2-3, with a possible D match to TRBD1 (6 bases). Germline V CDR1 and CDR2: KGHSH, LQKENI. The CDR3 loop spans 15 amino acids. Trimming left V 2 bases short and J 3 bases short, with 12 bases between.